The rows below give T cell receptor beta chains drawn from one sample of a study of long-term antiretroviral therapy in people with HIV. Measured with immunoSEQ multiplex PCR; TCRdb has only the in-frame clones, and not every one. Altogether some 16,000 clones are present, around 89% being singletons, with the ten largest covering around 12%. This specimen was unsorted PBMCs, taken 0.7 years before starting antiretroviral therapy. The receptor source for this set is a man aged 45 to 65 with HIV. The CDR3 runs from the conserved cysteine through the conserved F or W. The D gene is left open where the match is weak. The listing skips clone size in some rows; elsewhere it reads once, few, many or a size class.

clone_size cdr3_length d_call j_call v_call cdr3_nt cdr3_aa
NA 19 TRBD2 TRBJ2-5 TRBV10-3 TGTGCCATCAGTGCTCCTAGCGGGGGGGCCGCCGAGGTCCGGGAGACCCAGTACTTC CAISAPSGGAAEVRETQYF
NA 13 NA TRBJ1-4 TRBV18 TGTGCCAGCTCACAGGACCGTACAGCGGGACTGTTTTTT CASSQDRTAGLFF
few 14 TRBD1 TRBJ2-1 TRBV2 TGTGCCAGCAGTGATGACAGGGGCTACAATGAGCAGTTCTTC CASSDDRGYNEQFF
NA 15 NA TRBJ2-7 TRBV6-5 TGTGCCAGCAGTACCATCGGGACCTTAGTTTTCGAGCAGTACTTC CASSTIGTLVFEQYF
NA 16 TRBD1 TRBJ1-4 TRBV5-6 TGTGCCAGCAGCCGGGACAGGGGCGCGGTTAATGAAAAACTGTTTTTT CASSRDRGAVNEKLFF
NA 12 NA TRBJ2-7 TRBV10-3 TGTGCCATCAGTGAGTCTTCGGAGGAGCAGTACTTC CAISESSEEQYF
NA 16 NA TRBJ2-2 TRBV5-1 TGCGCCAGCAGCGGGGGCACAGGTGAAAACACCGGGGAGCTGTTTTTT CASSGGTGENTGELFF
NA 15 TRBD2 TRBJ2-7 TRBV7-9 TGTGCCAGCAGCTCGACTAGCGGCTTCTCCTACGAGCAGTACTTC CASSSTSGFSYEQYF
NA 16 TRBD2 TRBJ2-3 TRBV19 TGTGCCAGTACTCGAAGGTCGGGGGGGTTACCAGATACGCAGTATTTT CASTRRSGGLPDTQYF
NA 16 NA TRBJ2-7 TRBV28 TGTGCCAGCAGCCTTTTGGTTCTGGGGACCTTCTACGAGCAGTACTTC CASSLLVLGTFYEQYF
once 16 TRBD1 TRBJ1-6 TRBV27 TGTGCCAGCAGTTTCTTTATGGCAGGGGGATTTTCACCCCTCCACTTT CASSFFMAGGFSPLHF
NA 12 NA TRBJ2-5 TRBV5-4 TGTGCCAGCAGCTCGCAGCCCAAGACCCAGTACTTC CASSSQPKTQYF
NA 15 NA TRBJ2-1 TRBV9 TGTGCCAGCAGCGACCGGGACGGGCAATACAATGAGCAGTTCTTC CASSDRDGQYNEQFF
NA 14 TRBD1 TRBJ2-2 TRBV10-2 TGCGCCAGCGGGGAGACAGGGGGCACCGGGGAGCTGTTTTTT CASGETGGTGELFF
NA 15 NA TRBJ2-1 TRBV7-8 TGTGCCAGCAGCTTACTACTCCTTACCTACAATGAGCAGTTCTTC CASSLLLLTYNEQFF
NA 12 NA TRBJ2-7 TRBV6-6 TGTGCCAGCAGCCGACTAGATAACGAGCAGTACTTC CASSRLDNEQYF
NA 15 TRBD2 TRBJ2-3 TRBV10-3 TGTGCCATTTCCTTAGGGAGGGCTAGCACAGATACGCAGTATTTT CAISLGRASTDTQYF
NA 15 NA TRBJ2-3 TRBV9 TGTGCCAGCAGCGTAAGGCCTTCTAGCACAGATACGCAGTATTTT CASSVRPSSTDTQYF
NA 18 NA TRBJ2-5 TRBV21-1 TGTGCCAGCAGCAAATCTCCTGGACAGGAACAACTACAAGAGACCCAGTACTTC CASSKSPGQEQLQETQYF
NA 16 TRBD1 TRBJ1-2 TRBV19 TGTGCCACCGGCCCGGGACAGGGGGCGTTGGACTATGGCTACACCTTC CATGPGQGALDYGYTF
NA 14 TRBD1 TRBJ2-7 TRBV27 TGTGCCAGCAGGGGGACAGGGGGCCCCTACGAGCAGTACTTC CASRGTGGPYEQYF
NA 14 TRBD1 TRBJ2-7 TRBV7-6 TGTGCCAGCAGCCCTCCGACAGGGGGCTACGAGCAGTACTTC CASSPPTGGYEQYF
once 17 TRBD1 TRBJ1-1 TRBV7-2 TGTGCCAGCAGCCAAGACAGGGATCTTGGGTCCGGTACTGAAGCTTTCTTT CASSQDRDLGSGTEAFF
once 14 NA TRBJ1-2 TRBV7-2 TGTGCCAGCAAGATTATAGCCGGAATTTACGGCTACACCTTC CASKIIAGIYGYTF
NA 13 NA TRBJ2-7 TRBV10-2 TGCGCCAGCAACTTGGGGTATTCCTACGAGCAGTACTTC CASNLGYSYEQYF
NA 11 NA TRBJ2-7 TRBV20-1 TGCAGTGCTCGAAGGAGCTACGAGCAGTACTTC CSARRSYEQYF
once 15 TRBD2 TRBJ2-7 TRBV5-1 TGCGCCAGCAGCTTGCTGTCTAGCGGACACTACGAGCAGTACTTC CASSLLSSGHYEQYF
NA 15 NA TRBJ1-5 TRBV7-8 TGTGCCAGCAGCTTGGTCGGGGGGGCGGTGGAGCCCCAGCATTTT CASSLVGGAVEPQHF
NA 14 TRBD2 TRBJ2-7 TRBV2 TGTGCCAGCAGGCAGGCTAGCGGAGCCTACGAGCAGTACTTC CASRQASGAYEQYF
NA 14 NA TRBJ2-7 TRBV11-2 TGTGCCAGCAGCTTAGCTACCGCTTCCTACGAGCAGTACTTC CASSLATASYEQYF
NA 15 TRBD1 TRBJ1-1 TRBV28 TGTGCCAGCAGTTTACGGTGGACAGGAGACACTGAAGCTTTCTTT CASSLRWTGDTEAFF
few 14 NA TRBJ1-5 TRBV5-6 TGTGCCAGCAGCCAAATTAAGAGCAATCAGCCCCAGCATTTT CASSQIKSNQPQHF
NA 13 TRBD2 TRBJ2-7 TRBV7-9 TGTGCCAGCAGCCAGCGGGGGTCCTACGAGCAGTACTTC CASSQRGSYEQYF
NA 16 TRBD1 TRBJ2-7 TRBV7-9 TGTGCCAGCAGTCGTACTTGGACAGGGGGGGCCTACGAGCAGTACTTC CASSRTWTGGAYEQYF
NA 14 NA TRBJ2-2 TRBV7-8 TGTGCCAGCAGCTTAGAACCGAACACCGGGGAGCTGTTTTTT CASSLEPNTGELFF